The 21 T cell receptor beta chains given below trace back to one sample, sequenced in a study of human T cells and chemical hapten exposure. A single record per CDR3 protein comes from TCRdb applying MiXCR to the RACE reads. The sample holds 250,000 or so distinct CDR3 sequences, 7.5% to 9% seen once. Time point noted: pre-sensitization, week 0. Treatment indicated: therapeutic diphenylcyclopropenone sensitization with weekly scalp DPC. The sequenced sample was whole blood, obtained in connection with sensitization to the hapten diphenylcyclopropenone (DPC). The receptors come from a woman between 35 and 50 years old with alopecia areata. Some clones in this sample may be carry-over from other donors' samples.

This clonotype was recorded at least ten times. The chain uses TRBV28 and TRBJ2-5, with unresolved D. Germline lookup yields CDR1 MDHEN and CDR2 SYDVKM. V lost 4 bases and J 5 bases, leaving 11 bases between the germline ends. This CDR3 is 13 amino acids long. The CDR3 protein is CASSWGTLETQYF. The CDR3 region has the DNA TGTGCCAGCAGTTGGGGTACTCTGGAGACCCAGTACTTC.

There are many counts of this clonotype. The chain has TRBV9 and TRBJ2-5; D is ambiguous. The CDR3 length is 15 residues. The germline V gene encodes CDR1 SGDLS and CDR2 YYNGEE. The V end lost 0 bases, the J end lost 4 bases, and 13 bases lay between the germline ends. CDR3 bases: TGTGCCAGCAGCGTAGCGGCGTCGTCCGTAGAGACCCAGTACTTC. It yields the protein CASSVAASSVETQYF.

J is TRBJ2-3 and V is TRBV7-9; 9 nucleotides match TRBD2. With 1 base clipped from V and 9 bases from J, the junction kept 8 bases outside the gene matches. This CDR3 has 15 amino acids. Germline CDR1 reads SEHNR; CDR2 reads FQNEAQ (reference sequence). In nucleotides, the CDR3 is TGTGCCAGCAGCTTAGTCTGGCGGGAGGGCGACACGCAGTATTTT. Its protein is CASSLVWREGDTQYF.

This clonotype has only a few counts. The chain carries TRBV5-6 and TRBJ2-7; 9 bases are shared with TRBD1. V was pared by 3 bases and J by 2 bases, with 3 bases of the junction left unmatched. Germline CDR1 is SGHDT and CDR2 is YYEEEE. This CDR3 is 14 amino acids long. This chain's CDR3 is CASSYGQGPYEQYF. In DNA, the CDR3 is TGTGCCAGCAGCTATGGACAGGGGCCCTACGAGCAGTACTTC.

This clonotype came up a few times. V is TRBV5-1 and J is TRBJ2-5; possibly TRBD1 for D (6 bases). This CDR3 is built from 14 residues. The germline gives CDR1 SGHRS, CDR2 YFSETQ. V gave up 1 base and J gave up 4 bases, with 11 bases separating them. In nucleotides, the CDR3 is TGCGCCAGCAGCTTGACAGGGCTCGCAGAGACCCAGTACTTC. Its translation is CASSLTGLAETQYF. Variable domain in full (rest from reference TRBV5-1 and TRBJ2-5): KAGVTQTPRYLIKTRGQQVTLSCSPISGHRSVSWYQQTPGQGLQFLFEYFSETQRNKGNFPGRFSGRQFSNSRSEMNVSTLELGDSALYLCASSLTGLAETQYFGPGTRLLVL.

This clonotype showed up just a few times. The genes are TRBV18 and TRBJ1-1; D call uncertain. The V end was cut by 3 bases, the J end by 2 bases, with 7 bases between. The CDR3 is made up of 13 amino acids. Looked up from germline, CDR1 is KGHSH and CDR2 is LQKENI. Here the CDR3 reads CASSPDENTEAFF. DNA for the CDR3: TGTGCCAGCTCACCGGATGAAAACACTGAAGCTTTCTTT.

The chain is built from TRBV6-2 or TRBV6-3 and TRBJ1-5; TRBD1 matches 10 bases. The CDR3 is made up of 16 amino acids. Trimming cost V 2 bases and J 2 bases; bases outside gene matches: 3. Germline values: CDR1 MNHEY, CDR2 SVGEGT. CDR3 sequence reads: CASSYSGTGGNQPQHF. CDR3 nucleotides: TGTGCCAGCAGTTACAGCGGGACAGGGGGCAATCAGCCCCAGCATTTT.

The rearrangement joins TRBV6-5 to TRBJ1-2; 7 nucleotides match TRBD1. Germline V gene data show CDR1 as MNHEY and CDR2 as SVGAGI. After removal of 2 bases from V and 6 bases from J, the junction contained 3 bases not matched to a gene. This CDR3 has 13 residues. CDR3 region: CASSYATGNGYTF. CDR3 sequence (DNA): TGTGCCAGCAGTTACGCGACAGGGAATGGCTACACCTTC.

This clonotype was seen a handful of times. CDR3 coding DNA: TGTGCCAGCAGCGTATTTCCGGCGGATGAGCAGTTCTTC. It yields the protein CASSVFPADEQFF. The J gene is TRBJ2-1, the V gene TRBV9; the D is unclear. The CDR3 has 13 amino acids. V lost 1 base and J 8 bases, leaving 10 bases between the germline ends. Germline V CDR1 and CDR2: SGDLS, YYNGEE.

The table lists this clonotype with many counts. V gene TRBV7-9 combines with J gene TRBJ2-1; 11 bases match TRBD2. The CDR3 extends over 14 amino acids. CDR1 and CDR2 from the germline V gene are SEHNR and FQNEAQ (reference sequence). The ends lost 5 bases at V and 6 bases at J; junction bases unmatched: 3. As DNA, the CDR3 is TGTGCCAGCAGCCTTAGCGGGAGGGCCAATGAGCAGTTCTTC. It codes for CASSLSGRANEQFF.

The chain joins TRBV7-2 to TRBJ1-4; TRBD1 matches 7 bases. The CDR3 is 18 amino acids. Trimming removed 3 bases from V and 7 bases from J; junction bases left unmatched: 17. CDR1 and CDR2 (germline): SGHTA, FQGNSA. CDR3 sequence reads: CASSFGYTGAPAGEKLFF. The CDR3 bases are TGTGCCAGCAGCTTTGGGTATACAGGGGCCCCCGCAGGTGAAAAACTGTTTTTT. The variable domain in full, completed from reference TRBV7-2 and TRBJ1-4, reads GAGVSQSPSNKVTEKGKDVELRCDPISGHTALYWYRQSLGQGLEFLIYFQGNSAPDKSGLPSDRFSAERTGGSVSTLTIQRTQQEDSAVYLCASSFGYTGAPAGEKLFFGSGTQLSVL.

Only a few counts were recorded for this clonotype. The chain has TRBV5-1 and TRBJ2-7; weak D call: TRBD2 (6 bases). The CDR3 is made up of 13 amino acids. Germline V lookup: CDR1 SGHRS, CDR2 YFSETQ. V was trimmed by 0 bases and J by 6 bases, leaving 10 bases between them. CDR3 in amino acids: CASSLVSGVEQYF. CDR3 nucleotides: TGCGCCAGCAGCTTGGTCTCGGGAGTCGAGCAGTACTTC.

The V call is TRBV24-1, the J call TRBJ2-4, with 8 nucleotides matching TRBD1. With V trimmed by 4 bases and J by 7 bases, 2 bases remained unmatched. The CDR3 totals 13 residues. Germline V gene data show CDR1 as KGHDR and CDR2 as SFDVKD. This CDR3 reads CATSEWTGNIQYF. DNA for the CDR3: TGTGCCACCAGTGAATGGACAGGGAACATTCAGTACTTC.

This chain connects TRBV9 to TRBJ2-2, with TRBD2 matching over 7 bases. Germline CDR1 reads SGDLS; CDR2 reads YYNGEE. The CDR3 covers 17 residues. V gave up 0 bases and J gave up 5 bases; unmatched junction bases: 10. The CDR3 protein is CASSVAIAASGTGELFF. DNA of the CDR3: TGTGCCAGCAGCGTAGCTATTGCGGCTAGCGGTACCGGGGAGCTGTTTTTT.

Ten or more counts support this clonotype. CDR3: CASSWDDRTHEQYF. CDR3 bases: TGCGCCAGCAGCTGGGACGACAGGACCCACGAGCAGTACTTC. This chain links TRBV5-1 with TRBJ2-7, with a tentative D call TRBD1 (6 bases). From germline, CDR1 is SGHRS and CDR2 YFSETQ. The CDR3 totals 14 residues. The V end was cut by 3 bases, the J end by 5 bases, with 15 bases between.

DNA for the CDR3: TGTGCCAGCAGTACGGCAGGGAAGGACTATGGCTACACCTTC. Protein: CASSTAGKDYGYTF. The chain combines TRBV6-2 or TRBV6-3 with TRBJ1-2; a weak D match, TRBD1 (5 bases). Deletions cut 5 bases from V and 3 bases from J, with 13 bases between. This CDR3 comprises 14 residues. Germline values: CDR1 MNHEY, CDR2 SVGEGT.

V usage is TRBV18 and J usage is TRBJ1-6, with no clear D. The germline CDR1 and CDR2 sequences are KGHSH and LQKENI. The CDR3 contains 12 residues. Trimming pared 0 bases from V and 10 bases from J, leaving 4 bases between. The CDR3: CASSPPASPLHF. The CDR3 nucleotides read TGTGCCAGCTCACCACCGGCATCACCCCTCCACTTT.

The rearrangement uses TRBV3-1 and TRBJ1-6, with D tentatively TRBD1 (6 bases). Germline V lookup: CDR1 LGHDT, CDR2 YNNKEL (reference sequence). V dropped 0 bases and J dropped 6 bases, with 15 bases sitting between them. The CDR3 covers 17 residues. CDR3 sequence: CASSQEDHRAFNSPLHF. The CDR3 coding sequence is TGTGCCAGCAGCCAAGAGGACCACAGGGCTTTTAATTCACCCCTCCACTTT.

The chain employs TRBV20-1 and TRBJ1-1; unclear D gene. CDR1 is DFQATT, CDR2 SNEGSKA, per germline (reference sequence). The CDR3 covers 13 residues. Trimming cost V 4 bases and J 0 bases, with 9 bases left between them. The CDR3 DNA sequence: TGCAGTGCTACGATCCAGATGAACACTGAAGCTTTCTTT. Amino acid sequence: CSATIQMNTEAFF.

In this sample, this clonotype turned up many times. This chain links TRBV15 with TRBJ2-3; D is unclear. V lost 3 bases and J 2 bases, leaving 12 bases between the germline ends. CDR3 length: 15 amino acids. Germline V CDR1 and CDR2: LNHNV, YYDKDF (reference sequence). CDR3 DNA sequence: TGTGCCACCAGCAGGAACTTAGGGAACACAGATACGCAGTATTTT. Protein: CATSRNLGNTDTQYF.

The CDR3 loop is CASSVGQGSGYGYTF. The CDR3 DNA reads as TGTGCCAGCAGCGTCGGACAGGGAAGCGGCTATGGCTACACCTTC. The gene calls are TRBV11-2 and TRBJ1-2, with 8 bases identical to TRBD1. Per germline, CDR1 SGHAT and CDR2 FQNNGV. Losses at the gene ends were 5 bases for V and 4 bases for J; bases not matched to a gene: 9. The CDR3 is made up of 15 amino acids.